The 7 T cell receptor beta chains presented below share a single source sample, sequenced in a study of cytomegalovirus exposure and HLA in healthy donors. Sequenced by immunoSEQ multiplex PCR; TCRdb stores in-frame clones only, minus some. The sample holds roughly 50,000 clones, roughly 90% seen once. Sequencing used PBMCs. Receptors originate from a man aged 18 to 30 in good health and CMV-seronegative.

Comments on this clone: This same CDR3 is encoded by further DNA sequences in the sample. The chain links TRBV4-1 to TRBJ2-7; 9 bases line up with TRBD1. V lost 6 bases and J lost 4; bases outside the gene matches: 7. CDR1 MGHRA and CDR2 YSYEKL come from the germline V gene. The CDR3 consists of 14 residues. The CDR3, as DNA: TGCGCCAGCAGTCCGGGACAGGGAGGTTACGAGCAGTACTTC. The encoded protein is CASSPGQGGYEQYF.

The J gene is TRBJ2-3, the V gene TRBV28; 8 bases match TRBD2. Losses at the gene ends were 6 bases for V and 4 bases for J; bases not matched to a gene: 6. The CDR3 has 14 residues. Germline V gives CDR1 MDHEN, CDR2 SYDVKM. The CDR3 bases are TGTGCCAGCAGCAACAGCGGGAGCCCAGATACGCAGTATTTT. It translates to CASSNSGSPDTQYF.

The chain couples TRBV2 to TRBJ2-3, with 10 bases aligning to TRBD2. Germline values: CDR1 SNHLY, CDR2 FYNNEI. The CDR3 has 18 residues. J lost 2 bases, V lost 5 bases, and 13 bases had no gene match. DNA for the CDR3: TGTGCCAGCAGTTTCTTCATAGCGGGAGGAGGGTACACAGATACGCAGTATTTT. The encoded protein is CASSFFIAGGGYTDTQYF.

The chain links TRBV4-1 to TRBJ1-5; D is undetermined. Germline CDR1 and CDR2: MGHRA and YSYEKL. The CDR3 has 15 amino acids. V shed 1 base and J shed 6 bases, with 13 bases lying between them. The CDR3 bases are TGCGCCAGCAGCCAAGTTCAGGTAGGAGGTCAGCCCCAGCATTTT. It translates to CASSQVQVGGQPQHF.

V gene TRBV29-1 combines with J gene TRBJ2-5; 8 nucleotides line up with TRBD2. The germline gives CDR1 SQVTM, CDR2 ANQGSEA. With V trimmed by 4 bases and J by 2 bases, 6 bases remained unmatched. The CDR3 is 14 amino acids. CDR3 coding DNA: TGCAGCGTTGTCCCCGGGACTAGTCAAGAGACCCAGTACTTC. Protein: CSVVPGTSQETQYF.

The genes are TRBV9 and TRBJ2-3; 7 bases are a match to TRBD2. CDR1 is SGDLS and CDR2 is YYNGEE in the germline V gene. CDR3 length: 16 residues. Losses at the gene ends were 1 base for V and 5 bases for J; bases not matched to a gene: 10. The CDR3 spells CASSVSGAGAKDTQYF. The DNA of the CDR3 is TGTGCCAGCAGCGTAAGCGGCGCGGGAGCTAAAGATACGCAGTATTTT.

This sequence joins TRBV10-3 and TRBJ2-7; D gene uncertain. V was trimmed by 3 bases and J by 3 bases, leaving 15 bases between them. There are 15 residues in the CDR3. Germline-derived CDR1 and CDR2 are ENHRY and SYGVKD. CDR3 region: CAISDSRPVRYEQYF. The CDR3 nucleotides read TGTGCCATCAGTGACTCGAGGCCCGTACGCTACGAGCAGTACTTC.